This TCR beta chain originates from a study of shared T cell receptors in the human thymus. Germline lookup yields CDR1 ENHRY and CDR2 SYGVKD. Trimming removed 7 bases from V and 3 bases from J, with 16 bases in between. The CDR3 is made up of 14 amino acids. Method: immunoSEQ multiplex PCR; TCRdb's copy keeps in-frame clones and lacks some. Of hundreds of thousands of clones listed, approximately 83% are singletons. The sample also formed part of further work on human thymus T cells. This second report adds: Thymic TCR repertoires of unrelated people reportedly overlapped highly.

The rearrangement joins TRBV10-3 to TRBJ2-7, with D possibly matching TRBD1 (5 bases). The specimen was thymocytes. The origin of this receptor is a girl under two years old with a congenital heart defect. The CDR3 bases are TGTGCCATCATGAAGGGGCATCCTATCTACGAGCAGTACTTC. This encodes CAIMKGHPIYEQYF.